This TCR beta chain stems from a study of T cells after yellow fever vaccination. Study at large: The fractions with low cell numbers were processed using SMART-Seq v4 Ultra Low Input.

Whole-study results and caveats: Post-booster repertoires again held most primary-vaccination clones (around 95% CD4, 85% to 90% CD8). Weaker overall was a secondary response that nonetheless peaked faster, on day 5 versus 15.

Concerning this clonotype: Antigen unknown.

Generation of TCR cDNA used 5'RACE template switching (which added a universal primer site and UMIs). Each CDR3 protein is one row after TCRdb ran MiXCR on the 5' RACE reads. There are 600,000 to 750,000 distinct CDR3 sequences in the sample; 10% to 15% occur only once, and about 15% lies in the top ten. The source of this sequence is a man aged 25-45 years who received the YFV17D yellow fever vaccine. Here the sequenced sample was PBMCs, taken on the day of the yellow fever booster vaccination.

The CDR3 is CAVTAGGFYGYTF. In nucleotides, the CDR3 is TGTGCCGTTACGGCCGGGGGGTTCTATGGCTACACCTTC. This chain links TRBV6-1 with TRBJ1-2; possibly TRBD1 for D (5 bases). In germline, CDR1 is MNHNS, CDR2 SASEGT. The CDR3 extends over 13 amino acids. Trimming took off 11 bases at V and 4 bases at J, with 17 bases between the two ends.